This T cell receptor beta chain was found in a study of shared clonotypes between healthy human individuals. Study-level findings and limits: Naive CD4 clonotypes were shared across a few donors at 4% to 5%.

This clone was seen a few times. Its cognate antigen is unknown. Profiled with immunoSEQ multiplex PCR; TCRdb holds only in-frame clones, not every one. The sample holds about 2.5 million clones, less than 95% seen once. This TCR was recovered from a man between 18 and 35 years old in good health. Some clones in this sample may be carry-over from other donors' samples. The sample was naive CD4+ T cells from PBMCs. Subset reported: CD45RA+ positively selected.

CDR3 sequence reads: CAWSTPVGYGYTF. The CDR3, as DNA: TGTGCCTGGAGTACACCGGTCGGCTATGGCTACACCTTC. The J gene is TRBJ1-2, the V gene TRBV30; D not resolved. V lost 2 bases to trimming and J lost 4 bases, with 11 bases between them. This CDR3 region has 13 residues. Per germline, CDR1 GTSNPN and CDR2 SVGIG (reference sequence).